A selection of T cell receptor beta chains follows, all from one sample in a study of neurological immune-mediated disorders. A single record per CDR3 protein comes from TCRdb applying MiXCR to the 5' RACE reads. The data hold under 130,000 distinct CDR3 sequences, with roughly a tenth observed a single time. What was sequenced was PBMCs. All receptors come from a female donor with HTLV-1-associated myelopathy (HAM/TSP). The CDR3 runs from the conserved cysteine through the conserved F or W. The D gene is left open where the match is weak. Some rows have no size entry. The others give once, few or many, or a class for an expanded clone.

clone_size: many; d_call: TRBD1; v_call: TRBV15; j_call: TRBJ2-7; cdr3_aa: CATSSTTGAGSHEQYF; cdr3_nt: TGTGCCACCAGCAGCACCACAGGGGCGGGTTCCCACGAGCAGTACTTC
clone_size: many; d_call: TRBD2; v_call: TRBV7-9; j_call: TRBJ2-2; cdr3_aa: CASSSTLTSANTGELFF; cdr3_nt: TGTGCCAGCAGCTCCACACTGACTAGCGCCAACACCGGGGAGCTGTTTTTT
clone_size: many; d_call: -; v_call: TRBV6-4; j_call: TRBJ1-2; cdr3_aa: CASSDSIRNYGYTF; cdr3_nt: TGTGCCAGCAGTGACTCGATCAGGAACTATGGCTACACCTTC
clone_size: many; d_call: -; v_call: TRBV12-3/TRBV12-4; j_call: TRBJ2-2; cdr3_aa: CASTSRDRTGELFF; cdr3_nt: TGTGCCAGCACCTCAAGGGATCGCACCGGGGAGCTGTTTTTT
clone_size: many; d_call: -; v_call: TRBV5-1; j_call: TRBJ2-7; cdr3_aa: CASSLGDFYEQYF; cdr3_nt: TGCGCCAGCAGCTTGGGTGATTTCTATGAGCAGTACTTC
clone_size: many; d_call: TRBD1; v_call: TRBV5-1; j_call: TRBJ2-7; cdr3_aa: CASKLWGQASSEQYF; cdr3_nt: TGCGCCAGCAAGTTATGGGGACAGGCTTCTTCCGAGCAGTACTTC
clone_size: many; d_call: -; v_call: TRBV7-2; j_call: TRBJ2-1; cdr3_aa: CASSLTLGDDGREQFF; cdr3_nt: TGTGCCAGCAGCTTAACCCTCGGGGACGATGGGCGTGAGCAGTTCTTC
clone_size: many; d_call: -; v_call: TRBV9; j_call: TRBJ1-6; cdr3_aa: CASSVSGYNSPLHF; cdr3_nt: TGTGCCAGCAGCGTAAGCGGTTATAATTCACCCCTCCACTTT
clone_size: -; d_call: -; v_call: TRBV25-1; j_call: TRBJ2-7; cdr3_aa: CASSPSMRSEQYF; cdr3_nt: TGTGCCAGCAGTCCTTCCATGCGGTCCGAGCAGTACTTC
clone_size: many; d_call: -; v_call: TRBV3-1; j_call: TRBJ1-4; cdr3_aa: CASSHLGYRMEMFF; cdr3_nt: TGTGCCAGCAGCCACTTAGGTTACCGCATGGAAATGTTTTTT
clone_size: few; d_call: -; v_call: TRBV20-1; j_call: TRBJ1-1; cdr3_aa: CSARSRENTEAFF; cdr3_nt: TGCAGTGCTAGATCCCGGGAGAACACTGAAGCTTTCTTT
clone_size: many; d_call: -; v_call: TRBV5-1; j_call: TRBJ1-2; cdr3_aa: CASSEDGYGYTF; cdr3_nt: TGCGCCAGCAGCGAGGACGGCTATGGCTACACCTTC
clone_size: many; d_call: -; v_call: TRBV15; j_call: TRBJ1-1; cdr3_aa: CATSLEGGTPPMNTEAFF; cdr3_nt: TGTGCCACCAGCCTGGAGGGGGGAACCCCTCCGATGAACACTGAAGCTTTCTTT
clone_size: few; d_call: -; v_call: TRBV5-6; j_call: TRBJ2-1; cdr3_aa: CASSFGGTNEQFF; cdr3_nt: TGTGCCAGCAGCTTTGGAGGCACCAATGAGCAGTTCTTC
clone_size: many; d_call: TRBD2; v_call: TRBV5-1; j_call: TRBJ2-2; cdr3_aa: CASRNAGVGELFF; cdr3_nt: TGCGCCAGCAGAAATGCGGGGGTCGGGGAGCTGTTTTTT
clone_size: few; d_call: -; v_call: TRBV20-1; j_call: TRBJ1-2; cdr3_aa: CSAAFSVRVRGYTF; cdr3_nt: TGCAGTGCAGCGTTTAGTGTTCGGGTCCGCGGCTACACCTTC
clone_size: many; d_call: TRBD1; v_call: TRBV28; j_call: TRBJ1-4; cdr3_aa: CASNGRGYGDEKLFF; cdr3_nt: TGTGCCAGCAATGGCAGGGGGTATGGTGATGAAAAACTGTTTTTT
clone_size: many; d_call: TRBD1; v_call: TRBV6-6; j_call: TRBJ1-4; cdr3_aa: CASSYRGTENEKLFF; cdr3_nt: TGTGCCAGCAGTTACCGAGGGACAGAGAATGAAAAACTGTTTTTT
clone_size: -; d_call: -; v_call: TRBV20-1; j_call: TRBJ2-7; cdr3_aa: CSARVQVEDEQYF; cdr3_nt: TGCAGTGCTAGAGTACAGGTCGAGGACGAGCAGTACTTC
clone_size: many; d_call: -; v_call: TRBV25-1; j_call: TRBJ1-2; cdr3_aa: CASSEDYGYTF; cdr3_nt: TGTGCCAGCAGTGAGGACTATGGCTACACCTTC
clone_size: many; d_call: -; v_call: TRBV7-8; j_call: TRBJ1-5; cdr3_aa: CASSHQDRRALGQPQHF; cdr3_nt: TGTGCCAGCAGCCATCAAGACAGAAGGGCGTTAGGTCAGCCCCAGCATTTT
clone_size: many; d_call: -; v_call: TRBV6-5; j_call: TRBJ1-5; cdr3_aa: CASSYSRDQPQHF; cdr3_nt: TGTGCCAGCAGTTACTCCCGGGATCAGCCCCAGCATTTT
clone_size: -; d_call: -; v_call: TRBV7-8; j_call: TRBJ2-2; cdr3_aa: CASSPPLRRETGELFF; cdr3_nt: TGTGCCAGCAGCCCCCCTCTGAGGCGCGAAACCGGGGAGCTGTTTTTT
clone_size: many; d_call: TRBD2; v_call: TRBV5-1; j_call: TRBJ2-3; cdr3_aa: CASSSGLAGVGDTQYF; cdr3_nt: TGCGCCAGCAGCTCCGGACTAGCGGGGGTCGGAGATACGCAGTATTTT
clone_size: many; d_call: TRBD2; v_call: TRBV7-9; j_call: TRBJ2-2; cdr3_aa: CASSLPAGGRPNTGELFF; cdr3_nt: TGTGCCAGCAGCTTACCGGCGGGGGGGAGACCGAACACCGGGGAGCTGTTTTTT
clone_size: many; d_call: -; v_call: TRBV7-9; j_call: TRBJ2-2; cdr3_aa: CALPPDRKTGELFF; cdr3_nt: TGTGCCCTACCGCCGGACAGAAAGACCGGGGAGCTGTTTTTT
clone_size: many; d_call: -; v_call: TRBV7-9; j_call: TRBJ2-6; cdr3_aa: CASSPSGAGFGANVLTF; cdr3_nt: TGTGCCAGCAGCCCTTCGGGGGCCGGATTCGGGGCCAACGTCCTGACTTTC
clone_size: many; d_call: TRBD1; v_call: TRBV4-1; j_call: TRBJ1-6; cdr3_aa: CASSHEVRGTAFNSPLHF; cdr3_nt: TGCGCCAGCAGCCATGAAGTAAGGGGGACAGCTTTTAATTCACCCCTCCACTTT
clone_size: many; d_call: TRBD2; v_call: TRBV7-2; j_call: TRBJ2-3; cdr3_aa: CASSLAGGTSGGATDTQYF; cdr3_nt: TGTGCCAGCAGCTTAGCAGGTGGGACTAGCGGGGGGGCAACAGATACGCAGTATTTT
clone_size: many; d_call: -; v_call: TRBV20-1; j_call: TRBJ2-5; cdr3_aa: CSASKQGIPQETQYF; cdr3_nt: TGCAGTGCTAGTAAGCAGGGTATCCCTCAAGAGACCCAGTACTTC
clone_size: many; d_call: -; v_call: TRBV9; j_call: TRBJ2-7; cdr3_aa: CASSVAPSGAYEQYF; cdr3_nt: TGTGCCAGCAGCGTAGCGCCCAGCGGCGCCTACGAGCAGTACTTC
clone_size: many; d_call: TRBD1; v_call: TRBV5-1; j_call: TRBJ2-2; cdr3_aa: CASSLEAGGHTGELFF; cdr3_nt: TGCGCCAGCAGCTTGGAGGCAGGGGGCCACACCGGGGAGCTGTTTTTT
clone_size: many; d_call: TRBD2; v_call: TRBV15; j_call: TRBJ2-5; cdr3_aa: CATSTGGGRANSETQYF; cdr3_nt: TGTGCTACCAGCACGGGGGGTGGCAGGGCGAATTCAGAGACCCAGTACTTC
clone_size: few; d_call: -; v_call: TRBV19; j_call: TRBJ2-5; cdr3_aa: CASSISRRETQYF; cdr3_nt: TGTGCCAGTAGTATCTCGCGCAGGGAGACCCAGTACTTC
clone_size: -; d_call: -; v_call: TRBV20-1; j_call: TRBJ2-2; cdr3_aa: CSAPPVGTGELFF; cdr3_nt: TGCAGTGCTCCCCCAGTGGGCACCGGGGAGCTGTTTTTT
clone_size: many; d_call: -; v_call: TRBV5-1; j_call: TRBJ1-2; cdr3_aa: CASSPPGGYGYTF; cdr3_nt: TGCGCCAGCAGCCCCCCCGGCGGGTATGGCTACACCTTC
clone_size: many; d_call: -; v_call: TRBV4-1; j_call: TRBJ2-3; cdr3_aa: CASSQARGADTQYF; cdr3_nt: TGCGCCAGCAGCCAAGCCCGCGGTGCAGATACGCAGTATTTT
clone_size: many; d_call: TRBD2; v_call: TRBV28; j_call: TRBJ2-1; cdr3_aa: CASSISGRGAFGEQFF; cdr3_nt: TGTGCCAGCAGTATCTCAGGGCGGGGGGCATTTGGTGAGCAGTTCTTC
clone_size: many; d_call: -; v_call: TRBV25-1; j_call: TRBJ2-2; cdr3_aa: CASTQGNPNTGELFF; cdr3_nt: TGTGCCAGCACCCAAGGGAACCCGAACACCGGGGAGCTGTTTTTT
clone_size: many; d_call: -; v_call: TRBV5-1; j_call: TRBJ2-7; cdr3_aa: CASSLGTNNHEQYF; cdr3_nt: TGCGCCAGCAGCTTGGGGACTAACAACCACGAGCAGTACTTC
clone_size: many; d_call: TRBD2; v_call: TRBV2; j_call: TRBJ2-1; cdr3_aa: CASRETSGGGNEQFF; cdr3_nt: TGTGCCAGCAGGGAGACTAGCGGGGGGGGAAATGAGCAGTTCTTC
clone_size: many; d_call: -; v_call: TRBV20-1; j_call: TRBJ2-4; cdr3_aa: CSASYGRGKNIQYF; cdr3_nt: TGCAGTGCTTCCTACGGCAGGGGCAAAAACATTCAGTACTTC
clone_size: many; d_call: TRBD2; v_call: TRBV7-8; j_call: TRBJ2-1; cdr3_aa: CASSLRGGGYNEQFF; cdr3_nt: TGTGCCAGCAGCCTCCGGGGGGGCGGCTACAATGAGCAGTTCTTC
clone_size: many; d_call: -; v_call: TRBV4-1; j_call: TRBJ2-2; cdr3_aa: CASSQQAQTNTGELFF; cdr3_nt: TGCGCCAGCAGCCAACAGGCACAAACGAACACCGGGGAGCTGTTTTTT
clone_size: many; d_call: -; v_call: TRBV5-1; j_call: TRBJ2-3; cdr3_aa: CASSLAMAGVITDTQYF; cdr3_nt: TGCGCCAGCAGCTTGGCCATGGCAGGGGTGATCACAGATACGCAGTATTTT
clone_size: many; d_call: -; v_call: TRBV20-1; j_call: TRBJ2-1; cdr3_aa: CSARLRLINLNYNEQFF; cdr3_nt: TGCAGTGCTAGGCTACGTCTTATAAATCTGAACTACAATGAGCAGTTCTTC
clone_size: many; d_call: -; v_call: TRBV20-1; j_call: TRBJ1-1; cdr3_aa: CSASGPHGTEAFF; cdr3_nt: TGCAGTGCTAGTGGCCCCCACGGGACTGAAGCTTTCTTT
clone_size: many; d_call: TRBD1; v_call: TRBV29-1; j_call: TRBJ2-2; cdr3_aa: CSVVVGTGVSGELFF; cdr3_nt: TGCAGCGTTGTAGTGGGGACAGGGGTTAGCGGGGAGCTGTTTTTT
clone_size: many; d_call: TRBD1; v_call: TRBV6-6; j_call: TRBJ1-5; cdr3_aa: CASSQTGTSNQPQHF; cdr3_nt: TGTGCCAGCAGTCAGACAGGGACATCCAATCAGCCCCAGCATTTT
clone_size: many; d_call: -; v_call: TRBV3-1; j_call: TRBJ1-1; cdr3_aa: CASTRTNTEAFF; cdr3_nt: TGTGCCAGCACCCGGACGAACACTGAAGCTTTCTTT
clone_size: many; d_call: TRBD2; v_call: TRBV5-6; j_call: TRBJ2-7; cdr3_aa: CASSFSGGLYF; cdr3_nt: TGTGCCAGCAGCTTTAGCGGGGGTCTCTACTTC
clone_size: many; d_call: TRBD1; v_call: TRBV20-1; j_call: TRBJ2-7; cdr3_aa: CSARLTQGRSYEQYF; cdr3_nt: TGCAGTGCTAGACTAACACAGGGGAGATCCTACGAGCAGTACTTC
clone_size: many; d_call: -; v_call: TRBV5-1; j_call: TRBJ2-2; cdr3_aa: CATTPQGGDTGELFF; cdr3_nt: TGCGCCACCACTCCCCAGGGTGGTGACACCGGGGAGCTGTTTTTT
clone_size: many; d_call: -; v_call: TRBV5-1; j_call: TRBJ2-1; cdr3_aa: CASSRGAGVNSYNEQFF; cdr3_nt: TGCGCCAGCAGCCGAGGGGCAGGGGTAAATTCCTACAATGAGCAGTTCTTC
clone_size: many; d_call: TRBD1; v_call: TRBV5-1; j_call: TRBJ2-3; cdr3_aa: CASSPAGTGGADTQYF; cdr3_nt: TGCGCCAGCAGCCCAGCCGGGACAGGGGGAGCAGATACGCAGTATTTT
clone_size: many; d_call: TRBD1; v_call: TRBV9; j_call: TRBJ2-2; cdr3_aa: CASSTRTGGPGELFF; cdr3_nt: TGTGCCAGCAGCACTCGGACAGGGGGTCCCGGGGAGCTGTTTTTT
clone_size: many; d_call: -; v_call: TRBV29-1; j_call: TRBJ1-1; cdr3_aa: CSVARTAPNTEAFF; cdr3_nt: TGCAGCGTTGCCCGGACAGCCCCGAACACTGAAGCTTTCTTT
clone_size: many; d_call: -; v_call: TRBV14; j_call: TRBJ2-7; cdr3_aa: CASSQVGGREQYF; cdr3_nt: TGTGCCAGCAGCCAAGTGGGGGGGCGAGAGCAGTACTTC